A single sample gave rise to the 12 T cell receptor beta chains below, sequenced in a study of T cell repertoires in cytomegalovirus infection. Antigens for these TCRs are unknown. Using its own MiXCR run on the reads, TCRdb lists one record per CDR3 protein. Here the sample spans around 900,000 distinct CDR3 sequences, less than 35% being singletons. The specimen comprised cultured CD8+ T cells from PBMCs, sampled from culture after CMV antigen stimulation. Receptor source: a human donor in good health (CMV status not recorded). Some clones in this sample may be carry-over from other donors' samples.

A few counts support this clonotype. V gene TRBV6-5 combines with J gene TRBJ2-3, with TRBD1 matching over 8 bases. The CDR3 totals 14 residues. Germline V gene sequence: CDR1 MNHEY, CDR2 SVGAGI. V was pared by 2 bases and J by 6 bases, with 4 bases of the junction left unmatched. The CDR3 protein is CASSYNQGADTQYF. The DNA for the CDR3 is TGTGCCAGCAGTTACAATCAGGGGGCTGATACGCAGTATTTT.

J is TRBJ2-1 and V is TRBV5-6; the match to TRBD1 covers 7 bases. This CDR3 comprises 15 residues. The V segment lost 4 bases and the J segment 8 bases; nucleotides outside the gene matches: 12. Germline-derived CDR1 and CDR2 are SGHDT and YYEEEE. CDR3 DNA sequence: TGTGCCAGCAGCCCGAAGACAGGGTTTCGCGATGAGCAGTTCTTC. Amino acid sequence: CASSPKTGFRDEQFF.

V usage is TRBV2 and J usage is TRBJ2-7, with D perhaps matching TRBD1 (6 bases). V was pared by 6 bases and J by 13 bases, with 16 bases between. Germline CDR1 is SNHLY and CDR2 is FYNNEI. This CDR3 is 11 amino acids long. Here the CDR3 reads CASSGTQGCYF. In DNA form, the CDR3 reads TGTGCCAGCAGCGGGACACAGGGATGCTACTTC.

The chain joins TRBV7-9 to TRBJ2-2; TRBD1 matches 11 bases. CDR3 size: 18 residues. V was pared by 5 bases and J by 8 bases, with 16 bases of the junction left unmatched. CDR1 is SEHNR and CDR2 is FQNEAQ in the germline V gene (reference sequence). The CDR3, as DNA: TGTGCCAGCAGCCCATACCTTGGACAGGGGGCGTCGAAGGGGGAGCTGTTTTTT. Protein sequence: CASSPYLGQGASKGELFF.

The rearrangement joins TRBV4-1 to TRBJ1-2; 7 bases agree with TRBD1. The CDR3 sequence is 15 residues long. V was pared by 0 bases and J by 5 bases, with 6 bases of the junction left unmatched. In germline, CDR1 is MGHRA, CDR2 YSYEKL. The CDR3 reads CASSQERTGSYGYTF. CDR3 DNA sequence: TGCGCCAGCAGCCAAGAGAGGACAGGATCTTATGGCTACACCTTC.

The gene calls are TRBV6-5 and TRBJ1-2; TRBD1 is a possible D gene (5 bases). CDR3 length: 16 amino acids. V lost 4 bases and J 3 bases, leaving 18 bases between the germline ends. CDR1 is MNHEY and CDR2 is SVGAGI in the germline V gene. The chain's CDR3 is CASSSRRDPLYYGYTF. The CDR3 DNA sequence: TGTGCCAGCAGTTCTCGAAGGGACCCGCTATACTATGGCTACACCTTC.

Written as DNA, the CDR3 is TGTGCCAGCAGCAGACTAGCGGGGGTAACCTACGAGCAGTACTTC. Its protein is CASSRLAGVTYEQYF. V is TRBV6-5 and J is TRBJ2-7, with 12 positions matching TRBD2. Germline CDR1 is MNHEY and CDR2 is SVGAGI. The CDR3 extends over 15 amino acids. The trim removed 6 bases at V and 2 bases at J, leaving 5 bases unmatched.

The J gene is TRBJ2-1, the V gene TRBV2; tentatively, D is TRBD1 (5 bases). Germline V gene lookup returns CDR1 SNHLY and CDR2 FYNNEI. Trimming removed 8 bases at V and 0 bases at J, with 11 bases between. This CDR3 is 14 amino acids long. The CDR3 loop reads CASGQGSSYNEQFF. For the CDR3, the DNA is TGTGCCAGCGGACAAGGAAGCTCCTACAATGAGCAGTTCTTC. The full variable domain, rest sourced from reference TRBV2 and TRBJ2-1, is EPEVTQTPSHQVTQMGQEVILRCVPISNHLYFYWYRQILGQKVEFLVSFYNNEISEKSEIFDDQFSVERPDGSNFTLKIRSTKLEDSAMYFCASGQGSSYNEQFFGPGTRLTVL.

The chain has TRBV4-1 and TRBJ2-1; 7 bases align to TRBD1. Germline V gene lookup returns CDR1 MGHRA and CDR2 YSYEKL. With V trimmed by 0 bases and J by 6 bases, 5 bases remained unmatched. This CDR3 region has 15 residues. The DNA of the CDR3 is TGCGCCAGCAGCCAAGATCTAGGGGGCTTCAATGAGCAGTTCTTC. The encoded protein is CASSQDLGGFNEQFF.

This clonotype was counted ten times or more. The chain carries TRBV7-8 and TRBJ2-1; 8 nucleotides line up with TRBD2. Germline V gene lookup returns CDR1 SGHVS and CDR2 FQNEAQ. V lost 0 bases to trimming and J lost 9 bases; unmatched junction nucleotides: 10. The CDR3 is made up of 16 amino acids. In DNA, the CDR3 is TGTGCCAGCAGCTTAGCTGGGCGGGGGGAAGCGAGTGAGCAGTTCTTC. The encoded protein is CASSLAGRGEASEQFF.

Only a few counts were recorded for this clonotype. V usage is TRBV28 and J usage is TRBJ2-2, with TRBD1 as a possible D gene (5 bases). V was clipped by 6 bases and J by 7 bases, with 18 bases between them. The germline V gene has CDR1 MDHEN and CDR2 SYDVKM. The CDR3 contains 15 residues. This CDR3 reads CASSQYETAIGELFF. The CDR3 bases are TGTGCCAGCAGCCAATACGAGACAGCGATCGGGGAGCTGTTTTTT.

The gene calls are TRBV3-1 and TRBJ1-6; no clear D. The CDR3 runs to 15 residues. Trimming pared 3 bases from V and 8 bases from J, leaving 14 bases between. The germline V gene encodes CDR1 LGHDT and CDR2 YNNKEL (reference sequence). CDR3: CASSQEYSADSPLHF. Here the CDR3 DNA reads TGTGCCAGCAGCCAGGAGTATTCGGCGGATTCACCCCTCCACTTT. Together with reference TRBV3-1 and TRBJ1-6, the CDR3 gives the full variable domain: DTAVSQTPKYLVTQMGNDKSIKCEQNLGHDTMYWYKQDSKKFLKIMFSYNNKELIINETVPNRFSPKSPDKAHLNLHINSLELGDSAVYFCASSQEYSADSPLHFGNGTRLTVT.